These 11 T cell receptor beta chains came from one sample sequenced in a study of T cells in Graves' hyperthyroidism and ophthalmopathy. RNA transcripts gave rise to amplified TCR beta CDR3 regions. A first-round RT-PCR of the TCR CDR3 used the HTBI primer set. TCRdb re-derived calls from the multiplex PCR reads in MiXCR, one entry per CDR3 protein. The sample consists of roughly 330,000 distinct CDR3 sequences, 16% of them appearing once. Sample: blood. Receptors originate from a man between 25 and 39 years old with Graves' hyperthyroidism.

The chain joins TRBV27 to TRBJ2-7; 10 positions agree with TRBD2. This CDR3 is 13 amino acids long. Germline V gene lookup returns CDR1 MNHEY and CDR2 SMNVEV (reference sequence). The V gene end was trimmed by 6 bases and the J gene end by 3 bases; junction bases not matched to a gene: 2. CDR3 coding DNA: TGTGCCAGCAGGCCTAGCGGGAGCTACGAGCAGTACTTC. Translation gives CASRPSGSYEQYF.

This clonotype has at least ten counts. This CDR3 reads CASSFRGRGTPDTQYF. The CDR3 coding sequence is TGTGCCAGCAGCTTCCGGGGTAGGGGTACCCCAGATACGCAGTATTTT. The gene calls are TRBV11-2 and TRBJ2-3; TRBD1 or TRBD2 may be the D gene (5 bases each). There are 16 residues in the CDR3. CDR1 SGHAT and CDR2 FQNNGV come from the germline V gene. The ends were cut back, 3 bases at V and 4 bases at J, with 17 bases in the middle.

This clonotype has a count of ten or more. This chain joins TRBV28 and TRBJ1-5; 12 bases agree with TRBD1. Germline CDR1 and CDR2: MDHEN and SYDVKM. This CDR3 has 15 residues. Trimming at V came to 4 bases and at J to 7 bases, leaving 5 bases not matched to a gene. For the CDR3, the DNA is TGTGCCAGCAGTTCAGCGGGACAGGGGGCGCAGCCCCAGCATTTT. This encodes CASSSAGQGAQPQHF. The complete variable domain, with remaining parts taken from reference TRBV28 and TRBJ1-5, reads DVKVTQSSRYLVKRTGEKVFLECVQDMDHENMFWYRQDPGLGLRLIYFSYDVKMKEKGDIPEGYSVSREKKERFSLILESASTNQTSMYLCASSSAGQGAQPQHFGDGTRLSIL.

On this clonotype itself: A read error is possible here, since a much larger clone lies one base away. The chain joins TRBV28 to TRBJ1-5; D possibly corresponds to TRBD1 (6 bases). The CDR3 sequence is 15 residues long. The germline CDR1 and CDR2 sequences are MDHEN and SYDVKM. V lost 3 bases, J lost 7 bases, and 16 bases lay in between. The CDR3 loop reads CASSFSGASRQPQHF. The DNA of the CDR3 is TGTGCCAGCAGTTTCTCGGGGGCGAGTCGACAGCCCCAGCATTTT. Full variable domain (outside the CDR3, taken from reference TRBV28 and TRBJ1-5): DVKVTQSSRYLVKRTGEKVFLECVQDMDHENMFWYRQDPGLGLRLIYFSYDVKMKEKGDIPEGYSVSREKKERFSLILESASTNQTSMYLCASSFSGASRQPQHFGDGTRLSIL.

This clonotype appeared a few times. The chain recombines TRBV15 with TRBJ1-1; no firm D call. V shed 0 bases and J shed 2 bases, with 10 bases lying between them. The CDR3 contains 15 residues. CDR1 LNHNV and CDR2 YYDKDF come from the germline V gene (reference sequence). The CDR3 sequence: CATSRDSSGNTEAFF. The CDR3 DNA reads TGTGCCACCAGCAGAGATTCATCGGGCAACACTGAAGCTTTCTTT.

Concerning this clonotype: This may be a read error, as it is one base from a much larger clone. DNA of the CDR3: TGTGCCAGCAGCCCTCCCGCGGAAGCGCAGTATTTT. Its protein product is CASSPPAEAQYF. The V gene is TRBV3-1, the J gene TRBJ2-3; D gene uncertain. Trimming pared 4 bases from V and 10 bases from J, leaving 12 bases between. Per the germline V gene, CDR1 is LGHDT and CDR2 is YNNKEL (reference sequence). The length of the CDR3 is 12 residues.

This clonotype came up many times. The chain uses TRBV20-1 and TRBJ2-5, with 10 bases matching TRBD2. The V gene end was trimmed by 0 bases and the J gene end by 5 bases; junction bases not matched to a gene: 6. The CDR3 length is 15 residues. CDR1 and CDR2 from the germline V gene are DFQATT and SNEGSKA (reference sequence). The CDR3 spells CSARETSGGGETQYF. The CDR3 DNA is TGCAGTGCTAGAGAGACCAGCGGGGGGGGGGAGACCCAGTACTTC.

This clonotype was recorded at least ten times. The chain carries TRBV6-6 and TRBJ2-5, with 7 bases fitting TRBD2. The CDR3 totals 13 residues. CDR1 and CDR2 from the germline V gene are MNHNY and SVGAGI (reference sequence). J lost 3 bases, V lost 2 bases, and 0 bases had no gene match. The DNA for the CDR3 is TGTGCCAGCAGTTACGGGGGGGAAGAGACCCAGTACTTC. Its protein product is CASSYGGEETQYF.

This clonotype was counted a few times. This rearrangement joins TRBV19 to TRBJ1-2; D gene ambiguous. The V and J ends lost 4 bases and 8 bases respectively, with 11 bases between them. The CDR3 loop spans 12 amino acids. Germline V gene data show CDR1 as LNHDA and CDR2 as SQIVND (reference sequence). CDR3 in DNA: TGTGCCAGTAGTAAAGGACCAGTCGGCTACACCTTC. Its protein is CASSKGPVGYTF.

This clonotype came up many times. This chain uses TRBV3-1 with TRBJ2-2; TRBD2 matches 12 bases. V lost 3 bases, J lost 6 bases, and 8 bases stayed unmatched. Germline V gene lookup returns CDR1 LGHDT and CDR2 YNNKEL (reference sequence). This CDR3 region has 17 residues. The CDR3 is CASSHPRTSGTPGELFF. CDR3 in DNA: TGTGCCAGCAGCCACCCCCGGACTAGCGGGACCCCCGGGGAGCTGTTTTTT.

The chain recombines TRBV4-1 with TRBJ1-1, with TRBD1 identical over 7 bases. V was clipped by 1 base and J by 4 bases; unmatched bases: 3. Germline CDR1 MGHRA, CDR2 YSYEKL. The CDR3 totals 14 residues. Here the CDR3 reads CASSQGDSVTEAFF. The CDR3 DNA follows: TGCGCCAGCAGCCAAGGGGACAGCGTCACTGAAGCTTTCTTT.